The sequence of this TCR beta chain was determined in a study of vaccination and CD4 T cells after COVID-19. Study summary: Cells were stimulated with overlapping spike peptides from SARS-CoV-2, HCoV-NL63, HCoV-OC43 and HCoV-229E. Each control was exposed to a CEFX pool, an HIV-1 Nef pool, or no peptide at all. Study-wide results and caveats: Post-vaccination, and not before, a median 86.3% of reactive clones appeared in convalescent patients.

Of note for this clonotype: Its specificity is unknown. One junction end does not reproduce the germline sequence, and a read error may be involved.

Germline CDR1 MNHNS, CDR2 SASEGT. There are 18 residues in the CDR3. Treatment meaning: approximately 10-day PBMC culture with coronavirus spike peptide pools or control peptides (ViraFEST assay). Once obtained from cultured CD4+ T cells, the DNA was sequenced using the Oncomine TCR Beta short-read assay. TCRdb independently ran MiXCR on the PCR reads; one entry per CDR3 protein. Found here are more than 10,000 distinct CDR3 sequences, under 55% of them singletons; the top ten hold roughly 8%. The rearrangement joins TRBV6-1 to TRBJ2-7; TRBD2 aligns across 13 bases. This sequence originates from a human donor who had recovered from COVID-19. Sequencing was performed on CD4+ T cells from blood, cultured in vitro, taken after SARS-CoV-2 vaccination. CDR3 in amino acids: CAISDRIGLAGVTGEQYF. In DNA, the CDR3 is TGTGCCATCAGTGACCGGATCGGACTAGCGGGAGTCACGGGAGAGCAGTACTTC.